The 7 T cell receptor beta chains below come from one sample, sequenced in a study of chemoradiotherapy in HPV16-positive cancers. TCRdb keeps only in-frame clones here, not all; method: immunoSEQ multiplex PCR. The sample records about 12,000 clones, approximately 86% being singletons. This material consisted of blood, taken from a patient who underwent chemoradiotherapy. All receptors derive from a human donor with HPV-associated anogenital cancer.

The chain joins TRBV7-6 to TRBJ2-1; 14 bases match TRBD2. The CDR3 consists of 17 residues. Losses at the gene ends were 4 bases for V and 7 bases for J; bases not matched to a gene: 9. CDR1 is SGHVS, CDR2 FNYEAQ, per germline. The CDR3 DNA sequence: TGTGCCAGCAGCTCACGACTAGCGGGGGGGGTCGGTAATGAGCAGTTCTTC. Residues: CASSSRLAGGVGNEQFF.

CDR3 coding DNA: TGTAACCGCGTTAGAGGAAACACCATATATTTT. This encodes CNRVRGNTIYF. This chain links TRBV7-7 with TRBJ1-3; D gene unclear. The germline V gene encodes CDR1 SSHAT and CDR2 FNYEAQ (reference sequence). The CDR3 has 11 amino acids.

The chain links TRBV27 to TRBJ1-1; possible D gene TRBD1, 6 bases. CDR1 and CDR2 (germline): MNHEY, SMNVEV (reference sequence). Trimming left V 4 bases short and J 2 bases short, with 11 bases between. The CDR3 loop spans 14 amino acids. In DNA, the CDR3 is TGTGCCAGCAGTTATGACAGGTTTAACACTGAAGCTTTCTTT. The encoded protein is CASSYDRFNTEAFF.

With regard to this clone: The identical CDR3 is also encoded by other nucleotide sequences in the sample. The chain is built from TRBV5-6 and TRBJ1-3, with 9 bases matching TRBD1. CDR1 is SGHDT, CDR2 YYEEEE, per germline. The CDR3 length is 14 residues. J gave up 4 bases and V 3 bases, and 2 bases lay outside the gene matches. The CDR3: CASSWGQGGNTIYF. In nucleotides, the CDR3 is TGTGCCAGCAGCTGGGGACAGGGAGGAAACACCATATATTTT.

This sequence joins TRBV18 and TRBJ2-3; TRBD1 matches 10 bases. Per the germline V gene, CDR1 is KGHSH and CDR2 is LQKENI. The length of the CDR3 is 18 residues. V gave up 0 bases and J gave up 5 bases; unmatched junction bases: 11. CDR3 region: CASSPPGLGDRGRDTQYF. CDR3 bases: TGTGCCAGCTCACCACCGGGGTTGGGGGACAGGGGACGAGATACGCAGTATTTT.

The chain employs TRBV7-9 and TRBJ1-1, with 8 positions matching TRBD1. The length of the CDR3 is 16 residues. Germline CDR1 is SEHNR and CDR2 is FQNEAQ (reference sequence). Trimming took 5 bases from V and 7 from J; bases not matched to a gene: 15. CDR3 nucleotide sequence: TGTGCCAGCAGCCCAGGGGGCGGCGAATCGGGGGGTGAAGCTTTCTTT. Amino acids: CASSPGGGESGGEAFF.

This chain joins TRBV7-3 and TRBJ2-5, with 9 bases that match TRBD2. The CDR3 contains 15 residues. Germline V CDR1 and CDR2: SGHTA, FQGTGA. V shed 5 bases, J shed 5 bases, and the junction held 9 bases outside the gene matches. CDR3 DNA sequence: TGTGCCAGCAGCCAAAGCGCGGGGGGGGTGGAGACCCAGTACTTC. It codes for CASSQSAGGVETQYF.